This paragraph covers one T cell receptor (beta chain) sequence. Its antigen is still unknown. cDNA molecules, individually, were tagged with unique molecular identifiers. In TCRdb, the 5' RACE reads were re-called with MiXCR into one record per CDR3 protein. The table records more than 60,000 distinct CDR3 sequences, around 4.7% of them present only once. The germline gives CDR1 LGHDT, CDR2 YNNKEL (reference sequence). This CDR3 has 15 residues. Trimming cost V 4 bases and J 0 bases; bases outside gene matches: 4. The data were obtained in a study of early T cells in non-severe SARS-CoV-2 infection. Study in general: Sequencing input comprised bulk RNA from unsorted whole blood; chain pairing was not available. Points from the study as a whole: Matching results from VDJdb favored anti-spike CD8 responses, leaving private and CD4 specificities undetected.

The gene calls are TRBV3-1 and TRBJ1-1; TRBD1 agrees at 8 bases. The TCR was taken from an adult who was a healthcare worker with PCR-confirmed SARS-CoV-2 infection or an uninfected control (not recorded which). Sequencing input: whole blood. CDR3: CASSLDRGLNTEAFF. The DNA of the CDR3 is TGTGCCAGCAGCCTCGACAGGGGTCTGAACACTGAAGCTTTCTTT.